Listed below are T cell receptor beta chains from one sample, sequenced in a study of vaccination and CD4 T cells after COVID-19. MiXCR was run by TCRdb on the PCR reads, yielding one entry per CDR3 protein. Seen here are about 9,800 distinct CDR3 sequences, roughly half observed once, and the top ten hold 39%. Their specific antigens are unknown. The specimen sequenced was CD4+ T cells from blood, cultured in vitro. The receptors come from a human donor who had recovered from COVID-19. CDR3s include the opening cysteine and the closing phenylalanine or tryptophan.

j_gene: TRBJ1-3; v_gene: TRBV21-1; CDR3aa: CASRPQIYSGNTIYF
j_gene: TRBJ1-2; v_gene: TRBV11-3; CDR3aa: CASSFSTGPYGYTF
j_gene: TRBJ1-1; v_gene: TRBV27; CDR3aa: CATCGQGGTEAFF
j_gene: TRBJ2-3; v_gene: TRBV20-1; CDR3aa: CSASQASTDTQYF
j_gene: TRBJ1-1; v_gene: TRBV19; CDR3aa: CASIPPDRVRGNTEAFF
j_gene: TRBJ2-1; v_gene: TRBV5-1; CDR3aa: CASSLEGTSGYNEQFF
j_gene: TRBJ1-6; v_gene: TRBV6-1; CDR3aa: CASSEAVEGTPLHF
j_gene: TRBJ2-2; v_gene: TRBV10-1; CDR3aa: CASSEIRAPNTGELFF
j_gene: TRBJ1-6; v_gene: TRBV12-3/TRBV12-4; CDR3aa: CASSFSGISPLHF
j_gene: TRBJ1-4; v_gene: TRBV12-3/TRBV12-4; CDR3aa: CASSLGQEKLFF